This T cell receptor beta chain derives from a study of blood T cell repertoires in COVID-19. Study in general: Both acute and convalescent COVID-19 samples were obtained from the United States, Italy and Spain. Nucleic acid was either cDNA or gDNA, and it came from T cells, B-cell-depleted T cells, or PBMCs.

The ends lost 8 bases at V and 3 bases at J; junction bases unmatched: 7. The CDR3 is 15 amino acids. From germline, CDR1 is SGHAT and CDR2 FQDESV (reference sequence). How the authors handled the data: Estimation of nucleated cell counts relied on the amplification of reference gene primers. Here immunoSEQ multiplex PCR was the method, and the copy in TCRdb shows in-frame clones only, minus some. V and J calls and clone size follow that table, whereas D and trimming were derived from the DNA. The sample yields 40,000 to 50,000 clones, 80% to 90% seen once. The sample comprised peripheral blood. This chain connects TRBV11-1 to TRBJ2-1; 10 bases line up with TRBD2. This receptor was obtained from a human donor in a cohort sampled during active COVID-19. The CDR3 protein is CASRQGLAVYNEQFF. The DNA for the CDR3 is TGTGCCAGCCGGCAAGGACTAGCGGTCTACAATGAGCAGTTCTTC.